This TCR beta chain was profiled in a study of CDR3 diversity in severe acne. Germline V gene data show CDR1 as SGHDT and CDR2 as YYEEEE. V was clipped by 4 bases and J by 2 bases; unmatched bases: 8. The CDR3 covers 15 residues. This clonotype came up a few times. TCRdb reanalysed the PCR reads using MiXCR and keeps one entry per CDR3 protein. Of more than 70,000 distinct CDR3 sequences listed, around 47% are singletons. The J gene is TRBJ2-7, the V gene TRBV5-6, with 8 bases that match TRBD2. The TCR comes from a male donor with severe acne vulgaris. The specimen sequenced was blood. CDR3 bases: TGTGCCAGCAGCACCTACGGGGGGGCCCCCTACGAGCAGTACTTC. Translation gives CASSTYGGAPYEQYF.